The rows below give T cell receptor beta chains drawn from one sample of a study of cytomegalovirus exposure and HLA in healthy donors. Using immunoSEQ multiplex PCR, the repertoire was profiled, and TCRdb retains in-frame clones only, with some absent. The repertoire holds about 210,000 clones, with about 88% as singletons. The sample comprised PBMCs. Receptor source: a woman between 25 and 40 years old in good health and CMV-seronegative. CDR3s include the opening cysteine and the closing phenylalanine or tryptophan. Fields, in order: D gene, V gene, clone size, J gene, CDR3 DNA, CDR3 protein. The D gene is left open where the match is weak. Only some rows state a clone size, as once, few, many or a class for expanded clones.

>.|TRBV28|.|TRBJ2-5
TGTGCCAGCAGTTTTGGGGGGGCCGGGGAGACCCAGTACTTC
CASSFGGAGETQYF
>.|TRBV7-2|.|TRBJ1-2
TGTGCCAGCAGCGCTACGGTTCGGGGCTATGGCTACACCTTC
CASSATVRGYGYTF
>TRBD1|TRBV28|.|TRBJ1-2
TGTGCCAGCAGAAGGGACAGGGATCGAGGCGGCTACACCTTC
CASRRDRDRGGYTF
>TRBD2|TRBV5-1|.|TRBJ2-7
TGCGCCAGCGGTCCTAGGACTAGCGGTTACGAGCAGTACTTC
CASGPRTSGYEQYF
>.|TRBV27|.|TRBJ2-1
TGTGCCAGCAGTACTGGAGGTCGAGCCCTATATGAGCAGTTCTTC
CASSTGGRALYEQFF
>TRBD1|TRBV13|.|TRBJ1-3
TGTGCCAGCAGCTTAGAGTTGGGACAGGGGCACACCATATATTTT
CASSLELGQGHTIYF
>.|TRBV5-1|.|TRBJ2-7
TGCGCCAGCAGCTTGGTAGCGCCCTCCTACGAGCAGTACTTC
CASSLVAPSYEQYF
>.|TRBV6-5|.|TRBJ2-7
TGTGCCAGCAGTTATGACTGGGGGCGCGCCGAGCAGTACTTC
CASSYDWGRAEQYF
>.|TRBV2|.|TRBJ2-7
TGTGCCAGCACTAGTCCCCCCCCCTCCTACGAGCAGTACTTC
CASTSPPPSYEQYF
>TRBD1|TRBV19|.|TRBJ2-7
TGTGCCAGTAGTATAGGGACAGGGGGAACCTACGAGCAGTACTTC
CASSIGTGGTYEQYF
>TRBD1|TRBV18|.|TRBJ1-1
TGTGCCAGCTCACCTCCGGGACAGTACACTGAAGCTTTCTTT
CASSPPGQYTEAFF
>.|TRBV7-9|.|TRBJ1-3
TGTGCCAGCGGGGGGGGCTCTGGAAACACCATATATTTT
CASGGGSGNTIYF
>TRBD1|TRBV7-9|.|TRBJ2-7
TGTGCCAGCAGCCAGGAAGCCGGGACAGGGATCCACGAGCAGTACTTC
CASSQEAGTGIHEQYF
>.|TRBV29-1|.|TRBJ1-5
TGCAGCGTTTACTCCGGGTCGACGGAGGGGAGAACGCAGCCCCAGCATTTT
CSVYSGSTEGRTQPQHF
>TRBD2|TRBV5-1|.|TRBJ2-1
TGCGCCAGCAGCTTGGCCCAGCTAGCGGTGGATGAGCAGTTCTTC
CASSLAQLAVDEQFF
>TRBD1|TRBV6-4|.|TRBJ1-5
TGTGCCAGCAGTGACGGAGACAGGGTAATCAATCAGCCCCAGCATTTT
CASSDGDRVINQPQHF
>TRBD1|TRBV19|.|TRBJ2-7
TGTGCCAGTAGTATGTCGATATGGACAGGGCTCCACGAGCAGTACTTC
CASSMSIWTGLHEQYF
>TRBD2|TRBV7-9|few|TRBJ2-1
TGTGCCAGCAGCTTAGCAGGGACTAGCGGCGTGGAGCAGTTCTTC
CASSLAGTSGVEQFF
>.|TRBV4-2|.|TRBJ2-2
TGTGCCAGCAGCCACGGAGGGGGGGCCGGGGAGCTGTTTTTT
CASSHGGGAGELFF
>.|TRBV19|.|TRBJ2-3
TGTGCCTCCACTGGAGCCACAGATACGCAGTATTTT
CASTGATDTQYF
>TRBD1|TRBV19|.|TRBJ2-2
TGTGCCAGCACCGACAGGGGGCGACAAGTGGAGCTGTTTTTT
CASTDRGRQVELFF
>TRBD2|TRBV7-8|.|TRBJ2-2
TGTGCCAGCAGCCTAAGACTAGCGGTATATACCGGGGAGCTGTTTTTT
CASSLRLAVYTGELFF
>.|TRBV5-6|.|TRBJ2-5
TGTGCCAGCAGTTTAGCCCGGCTTCAGACCCAGTACTTC
CASSLARLQTQYF
>.|TRBV5-5|.|TRBJ1-5
TGTGCCAGCAGCGGAGACGGGTCAGGGTCCCTCCGGGATCAGCCCCAGCATTTT
CASSGDGSGSLRDQPQHF
>.|TRBV6-4|.|TRBJ2-1
TGTGCCAGCAGTGCAGACAGGAGGAATGAGCAGTTCTTC
CASSADRRNEQFF
>.|TRBV28|.|TRBJ2-1
TGTGCCAGCAGTTTAAACGGGAACGTTAGGAATGAGCAGTTCTTC
CASSLNGNVRNEQFF
>TRBD2|TRBV9|.|TRBJ2-1
TGTGCCAGCAGCCCAGCGGGGACTAGCGGATACAATGAGCAGTTCTTC
CASSPAGTSGYNEQFF
>.|TRBV6-1|.|TRBJ2-7
TGTGCCAGCAGTGAACGGGTGAGGTACGAGCAGTACTTC
CASSERVRYEQYF
>.|TRBV6-1|.|TRBJ2-7
TGTGCCAGCAGTGAACAGACAGCGAGCTCCTACGAGCAGTACTTC
CASSEQTASSYEQYF
>.|TRBV6-4|few|TRBJ2-7
TGTGCCAGACGTGCTAGGGGGTACTACGAGCAGTACTTC
CARRARGYYEQYF
>.|TRBV2|.|TRBJ2-1
TGTGCCAGCACCCCCTTTGGCGGGAACTACAATGAGCAGTTCTTC
CASTPFGGNYNEQFF
>.|TRBV29-1|.|TRBJ1-3
TGCAGCGTTGAAGAAGGTGGTACCAGGTGTTGGAGGTCTCCCTCTGGAAACACCATATATTTT
CSVEEGGTRCWRSPSGNTIYF
>TRBD1|TRBV19|.|TRBJ2-2
TGTGCCAGTAGTGTCGGGACAGGGTTATCCGGGGAGCTGTTTTTT
CASSVGTGLSGELFF
>.|TRBV6-5|.|TRBJ2-3
TGTGCCTCCAGGAGACAGTCCACAGATACGCAGTATTTT
CASRRQSTDTQYF
>.|TRBV5-1|.|TRBJ2-1
TGCGCCAGCAGCCTATACAGCAACCCCTGGGATGAGCAGTTCTTC
CASSLYSNPWDEQFF
>.|TRBV13|.|TRBJ2-7
TGTGCCAGCAGCGTCGGACAGCGGGAGCAGTACTTC
CASSVGQREQYF
>.|TRBV11-2|.|TRBJ2-5
TGTGCCAGCAGCTCGCAAACGCCGAGGGTGCCCCGAGAGACCCAGTACTTC
CASSSQTPRVPRETQYF
>.|TRBV19|.|TRBJ1-4
TGTGCCAGTAGCCCTGGAGTAACTAATGAAAAACTGTTTTTT
CASSPGVTNEKLFF
>TRBD2|TRBV5-1|.|TRBJ2-1
TGCGCCAGCAGCTTGGTAGCGGGAGTCTCCTACAATGAGCAGTTCTTC
CASSLVAGVSYNEQFF
>TRBD2|TRBV28|.|TRBJ2-7
TGTGCCAGCAGTTTCCTTGGGGGAGGGAGCTCCTACGAGCAGTACTTC
CASSFLGGGSSYEQYF
>TRBD1|TRBV28|.|TRBJ2-1
TGTGCCAGCAAGGGTAACAGGGGGCCTTCCTACAATGAGCAGTTCTTC
CASKGNRGPSYNEQFF